The 22 T cell receptor beta chains given below trace back to one sample, sequenced in a study of T cells in Graves' hyperthyroidism and ophthalmopathy. TCR beta CDR3 regions were amplified from RNA. HTBI primers were the set used in a first-round RT-PCR of the TCR CDR3. TCRdb reprocessed the multiplex PCR reads via MiXCR and lists one record per CDR3 protein. Here the sample spans about 300,000 distinct CDR3 sequences, roughly a fifth being singletons. The sample comprised blood. The origin of the receptors is a man over 45 with Graves' ophthalmopathy.

The V gene is TRBV5-6, the J gene TRBJ1-1; no firm D call. Germline lookup yields CDR1 SGHDT and CDR2 YYEEEE. This CDR3 is 14 amino acids long. Trimming removed 1 base from V and 1 base from J, with 8 bases in between. CDR3 sequence (DNA): TGTGCCAGCAGCTTGTTAGGGCAGAACACTGAAGCTTTCTTT. Protein sequence: CASSLLGQNTEAFF.

This clonotype was counted between two and nine times. The chain's CDR3 is CASRRTGGDEQFF. The CDR3 DNA reads TGTGCCAGCAGAAGGACAGGGGGGGATGAGCAGTTCTTC. V and J are TRBV12-3 or TRBV12-4 and TRBJ2-1, with 10 bases identical to TRBD1. This CDR3 has 13 residues. Losses at the gene ends were 6 bases for V and 8 bases for J; bases not matched to a gene: 4.

This clonotype was found many times. The CDR3 coding sequence is TGTGCCAGCAGACAACGGGGTTTGAACACCGGGGAGCTGTTTTTT. It yields the protein CASRQRGLNTGELFF. The rearrangement joins TRBV7-8 to TRBJ2-2; maybe TRBD2 (5 bases). The V end lost 6 bases, the J end lost 1 base, and 12 bases lay between the germline ends. CDR1 and CDR2 (germline): SGHVS, FQNEAQ. CDR3 size: 15 residues. Combining the CDR3 with reference TRBV7-8 and TRBJ2-2 gives the whole variable domain GAGVSQSPRYKVAKRGQDVALRCDPISGHVSLFWYQQALGQGPEFLTYFQNEAQLDKSGLPSDRFFAERPEGSVSTLKIQRTQQEDSAVYLCASRQRGLNTGELFFGEGSRLTVL.

The chain carries TRBV5-1 and TRBJ1-1; TRBD1 matches 12 bases. Germline CDR1 and CDR2: SGHRS and YFSETQ. This CDR3 comprises 17 residues. V trimming: 4 bases; J trimming: 3 bases; junction bases outside the gene matches: 10. The CDR3: CASSHAGTGGPYTEAFF. For the CDR3, the DNA is TGCGCCAGCAGCCACGCCGGGACAGGGGGCCCATACACTGAAGCTTTCTTT.

On this clonotype: This sequence may be a read error, since a much larger clone differs from it by one base. V usage is TRBV12-3 or TRBV12-4 and J usage is TRBJ2-3; D assignment may be TRBD1 or TRBD2 (5 bases each). Between the trimmed V and J ends, which lost 3 bases and 8 bases, there was a span of 9 bases. The length of the CDR3 is 12 residues. Here the CDR3 DNA reads TGTGCCAGCAGTTTCAGGGCGGGTACGCAGTATTTT. Translating it yields CASSFRAGTQYF.

This clonotype was detected ten times or more. The chain is built from TRBV11-2 and TRBJ2-7; D uncertain. Trimming removed 1 base at V and 4 bases at J, with 8 bases between. This CDR3 is 13 amino acids long. The germline V gene encodes CDR1 SGHAT and CDR2 FQNNGV. CDR3 in amino acids: CASSLARLYEQYF. The CDR3 DNA is TGTGCCAGCAGCTTAGCCAGATTATACGAGCAGTACTTC.

The J gene is TRBJ2-4, the V gene TRBV20-1, with D unresolved. V lost 7 bases and J 6 bases, leaving 13 bases between the germline ends. The CDR3 totals 12 residues. Germline-derived CDR1 and CDR2 are DFQATT and SNEGSKA (reference sequence). The CDR3: CSVAPDLNIQYF. The CDR3 nucleotides are TGCAGTGTGGCGCCCGACCTAAACATTCAGTACTTC.

This clonotype has a count of ten or more. The chain joins TRBV28 to TRBJ1-1; perhaps TRBD1 as D (6 bases). Germline V gene sequence: CDR1 MDHEN, CDR2 SYDVKM. V lost 2 bases to trimming and J lost 6 bases, with 16 bases between them. The CDR3 totals 15 residues. CDR3 sequence reads: CASSLGGAGGAEAFF. CDR3 DNA sequence: TGTGCCAGCAGTTTAGGGGGGGCGGGGGGCGCTGAAGCTTTCTTT.

This clonotype was observed at least ten times. The gene calls are TRBV7-9 and TRBJ2-5, with D maybe TRBD2 (5 bases). Trimming took off 7 bases at V and 6 bases at J, with 12 bases between the two ends. CDR3 length equals 12 residues. Germline loops: CDR1 SEHNR, CDR2 FQNEAQ (reference sequence). The CDR3 nucleotides read TGTGCCAGCACACGAGACGGGAAGACCCAGTACTTC. Its translation: CASTRDGKTQYF. Supplemented by reference TRBV7-9 and TRBJ2-5, the full variable domain reads DTGVSQNPRHKITKRGQNVTFRCDPISEHNRLYWYRQTLGQGPEFLTYFQNEAQLEKSRLLSDRFSAERPKGSFSTLEIQRTEQGDSAMYLCASTRDGKTQYFGPGTRLLVL.

The chain is built from TRBV3-1 and TRBJ2-5, with 8 bases lining up with TRBD2. There are 16 residues in the CDR3. Germline V gene sequence: CDR1 LGHDT, CDR2 YNNKEL (reference sequence). The trim removed 3 bases at V and 1 base at J, leaving 7 bases unmatched. CDR3 sequence: CASSHLAGPSQETQYF. As DNA, the CDR3 is TGTGCCAGCAGCCATTTAGCGGGGCCCTCCCAAGAGACCCAGTACTTC.

This clonotype showed up many times. This rearrangement joins TRBV11-2 to TRBJ1-1; D is uncertain. The CDR3 is 12 amino acids. Germline assignment: CDR1 SGHAT and CDR2 FQNNGV. Trimming removed 6 bases at V and 3 bases at J, with 8 bases between. CDR3 DNA sequence: TGTGCCAGCAGACAAGCAGACACTGAAGCTTTCTTT. It specifies CASRQADTEAFF.

Turning to this clonotype: It may be a read error: a sequence one base away is much more abundant. The V call is TRBV4-2, the J call TRBJ2-7; D may be TRBD2 (5 bases). V lost 0 bases, J lost 3 bases, and 6 bases lay in between. The CDR3 length is 13 residues. CDR1 LGHNA and CDR2 YNFKEQ come from the germline V gene. This CDR3 is CASSQDGDYEQYF. CDR3 DNA sequence: TGTGCCAGCAGCCAAGACGGGGACTACGAGCAGTACTTC.

In this sample, this clonotype turned up a few times. The chain is built from TRBV19 and TRBJ2-1, with D uncertain. Trimming stripped 5 bases from V and 0 bases from J, with 11 bases between. Germline loops: CDR1 LNHDA, CDR2 SQIVND (reference sequence). The CDR3 contains 15 residues. CDR3 in amino acids: CASSPRDSSYNEQFF. For the CDR3, the DNA is TGTGCCAGTAGTCCCCGAGATAGCTCCTACAATGAGCAGTTCTTC.

This clonotype was counted many times. The CDR3 protein is CASSLTRGSETQYF. As DNA, the CDR3 is TGTGCCAGCAGCTTAACACGAGGGAGTGAGACGCAGTATTTT. The chain employs TRBV7-3 and TRBJ2-3; a possible D gene is TRBD2 (5 bases). CDR1 is SGHTA, CDR2 FQGTGA, per germline. The CDR3 is 14 amino acids. V was shortened by 0 bases and J by 9 bases, with 13 bases between the two germline ends. Together with reference TRBV7-3 and TRBJ2-3, the CDR3 gives the full variable domain: GAGVSQTPSNKVTEKGKYVELRCDPISGHTALYWYRQSLGQGPEFLIYFQGTGAADDSGLPNDRFFAVRPEGSVSTLKIQRTERGDSAVYLCASSLTRGSETQYFGPGTRLTVL.

This clonotype turned up a few times. The rearrangement links TRBV5-1 to TRBJ1-6; D is uncertain. This CDR3 spans 15 amino acids. V lost 4 bases and J lost 7, with 15 bases in between. The germline gives CDR1 SGHRS, CDR2 YFSETQ. The CDR3 bases are TGCGCCAGCAGCATGGACGGAATGGGAAATTCACCCCTCCACTTT. The encoded protein is CASSMDGMGNSPLHF. The variable domain in full, with the rest retrieved from reference TRBV5-1 and TRBJ1-6, is KAGVTQTPRYLIKTRGQQVTLSCSPISGHRSVSWYQQTPGQGLQFLFEYFSETQRNKGNFPGRFSGRQFSNSRSEMNVSTLELGDSALYLCASSMDGMGNSPLHFGNGTRLTVT.

The chain couples TRBV10-3 to TRBJ2-7; 9 bases are shared with TRBD1. CDR1 ENHRY and CDR2 SYGVKD come from the germline V gene. V gave up 10 bases and J gave up 5 bases; unmatched junction bases: 12. This CDR3 region has 14 residues. CDR3 sequence reads: CATSGDRATHEQYF. The CDR3 DNA sequence: TGTGCCACGTCTGGGGACAGGGCAACCCACGAGCAGTACTTC.

This clonotype turned up a few times. The V call is TRBV29-1, the J call TRBJ2-2; the match to TRBD1 covers 9 bases. Losses at the gene ends were 6 bases for V and 4 bases for J; bases not matched to a gene: 6. Germline values: CDR1 SQVTM, CDR2 ANQGSEA. The CDR3 sequence is 14 residues long. In DNA, the CDR3 is TGCAGCGTACTACAGGGGGCGGGCACCGGGGAGCTGTTTTTT. This sequence encodes CSVLQGAGTGELFF.

This clonotype came up many times. For the CDR3, the DNA is TGTGCCAGCAGTGACCTGACTTACATAGAGACCCAGTACTTC. It translates to CASSDLTYIETQYF. The rearrangement uses TRBV2 and TRBJ2-5; D not certain. Per the germline V gene, CDR1 is SNHLY and CDR2 is FYNNEI. V gave up 3 bases and J gave up 4 bases, with 12 bases separating them. This CDR3 spans 14 amino acids.

The V and J genes are TRBV20-1 and TRBJ1-1, with unresolved D. Trimming shortened V by 5 bases and J by 3 bases, and 7 bases separated the two germline ends. The germline V gene encodes CDR1 DFQATT and CDR2 SNEGSKA (reference sequence). This CDR3 comprises 11 residues. CDR3 region: CSALRDTEAFF. CDR3 in DNA: TGCAGTGCTCTACGGGACACTGAAGCTTTCTTT.

This clonotype appeared many times. The chain carries TRBV3-1 and TRBJ2-1; 13 nucleotides agree with TRBD2. The CDR3 consists of 15 residues. The junction had 4 bases not matched to a gene; V was cut back by 5 bases and J by 6 bases. Germline CDR1 reads LGHDT; CDR2 reads YNNKEL (reference sequence). Written as DNA, the CDR3 is TGTGCCAGCAGCTCGAGGACTAGCGGGAGCAATGAGCAGTTCTTC. It yields the protein CASSSRTSGSNEQFF.

This clonotype came up many times. The V and J genes are TRBV9 and TRBJ2-2; no clear D. The ends were cut back, 0 bases at V and 2 bases at J, with 8 bases in the middle. Per germline, CDR1 SGDLS and CDR2 YYNGEE. CDR3 length equals 15 residues. The CDR3 reads CASSVGSLNTGELFF. The CDR3, as DNA: TGTGCCAGCAGCGTAGGCTCCCTTAACACCGGGGAGCTGTTTTTT.

Note on this clonotype: The conserved closing phenylalanine or tryptophan is absent in this CDR3, likely reflecting a read error. The V gene is TRBV6-2 or TRBV6-3, the J gene TRBJ2-7; 10 positions match TRBD2. CDR1 is MNHEY, CDR2 SVGEGT, per germline. There are 13 residues in the CDR3. V lost 8 bases and J lost 2; bases outside the gene matches: 3. CDR3 amino acids: CASLGLAPYEQYI. The CDR3 bases are TGTGCCAGCTTGGGACTAGCGCCCTACGAGCAGTACATC.